This T cell receptor beta chain was identified during a study of siplizumab effects on memory and regulatory T cells. Study-level points and caveats: Unstimulated subsets were the mapping target of only a minor fraction of alloreactive clones. Suppressive activity of Tregs proliferating in siplizumab cultures remained unconfirmed.

Losses at the gene ends were 2 bases for V and 3 bases for J; bases not matched to a gene: 0. The CDR3 has 15 amino acids. In germline, CDR1 is MNHNS, CDR2 SASEGT. Regarding this clone: What it binds is unknown.

Assay used: immunoSEQ multiplex PCR; TCRdb lists only in-frame clones, some missing. The sample has approximately 100,000 clones; 93% are singletons. Specimen: Tregs sorted from blood. The sequence was obtained from a human donor in good health. The gene calls are TRBV6-1 and TRBJ2-2, with TRBD2 identical over 10 bases. The CDR3: CASSELAGDTGELFF. CDR3 DNA sequence: TGTGCCAGCAGTGAACTAGCGGGAGACACCGGGGAGCTGTTTTTT.